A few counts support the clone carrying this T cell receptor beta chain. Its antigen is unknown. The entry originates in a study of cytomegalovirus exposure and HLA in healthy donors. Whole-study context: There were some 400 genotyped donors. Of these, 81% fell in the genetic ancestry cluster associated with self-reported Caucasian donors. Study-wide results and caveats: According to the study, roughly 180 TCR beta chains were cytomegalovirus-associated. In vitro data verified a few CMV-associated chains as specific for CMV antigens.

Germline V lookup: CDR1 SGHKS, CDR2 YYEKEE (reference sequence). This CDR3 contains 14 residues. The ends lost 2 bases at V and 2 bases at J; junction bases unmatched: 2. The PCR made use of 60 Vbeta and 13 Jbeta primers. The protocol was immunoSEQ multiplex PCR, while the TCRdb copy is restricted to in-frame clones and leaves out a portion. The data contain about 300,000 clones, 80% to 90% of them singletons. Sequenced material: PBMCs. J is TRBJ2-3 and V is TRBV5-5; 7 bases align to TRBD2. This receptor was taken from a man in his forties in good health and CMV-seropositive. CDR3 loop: CASSFRGDTDTQYF. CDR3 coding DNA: TGTGCCAGCAGCTTTCGGGGGGACACAGATACGCAGTATTTT.